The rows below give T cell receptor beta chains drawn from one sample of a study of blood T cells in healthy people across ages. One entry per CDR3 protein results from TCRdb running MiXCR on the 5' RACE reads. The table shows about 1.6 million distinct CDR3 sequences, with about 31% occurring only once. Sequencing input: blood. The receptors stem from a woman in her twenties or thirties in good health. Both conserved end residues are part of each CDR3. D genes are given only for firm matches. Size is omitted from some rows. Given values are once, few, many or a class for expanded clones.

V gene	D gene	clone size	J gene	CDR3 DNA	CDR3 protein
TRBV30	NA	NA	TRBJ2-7	TGTGCCGGACAAAACCCACAGGAGTCAAGCTCCTACGAGCAGTACTTC	CAGQNPQESSSYEQYF
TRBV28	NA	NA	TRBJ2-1	TGTGCCAGCAGCCCCCGTACTTTCGGCTACAATGAGCAGTTCTTC	CASSPRTFGYNEQFF
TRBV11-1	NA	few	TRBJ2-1	TGTGCCAGCAGCTATCAACAGGGTGAGCAGTTCTTC	CASSYQQGEQFF
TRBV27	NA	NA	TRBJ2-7	TGTGCCAGCGGCTACCGGGGAAAGGGGTACGAGCAGTACTTC	CASGYRGKGYEQYF
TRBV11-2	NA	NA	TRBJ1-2	TGTGCCAGCAGCTTAGGTGAAGGCTACAATGGCTACACCTTC	CASSLGEGYNGYTF
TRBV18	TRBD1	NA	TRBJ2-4	TGTGCCAGCTCACCAGGGACAGGGGAGACTTTAGCCAAAAACATTCAGTACTTC	CASSPGTGETLAKNIQYF
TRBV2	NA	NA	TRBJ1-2	TGTGCCAGCAGTGAACGGCCAGATGCTAACTATGGCTACACCTTC	CASSERPDANYGYTF
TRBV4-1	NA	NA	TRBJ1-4	TGCGCCAGCAGCCAAGATAACAGGGCCAATGAAAAACTGTTTTTT	CASSQDNRANEKLFF
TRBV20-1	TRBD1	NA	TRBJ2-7	TGCAGTGCTTGGACAGGGGGTGAGCAGTACTTC	CSAWTGGEQYF
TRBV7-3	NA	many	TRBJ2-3	TGTGCCAGCAGCTCAAGCCCTTCGGTAGATACGCAGTATTTT	CASSSSPSVDTQYF
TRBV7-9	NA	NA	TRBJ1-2	TGTGCCAGCAGCACCTTAGGACGGAACTATGGCTACACCTTC	CASSTLGRNYGYTF
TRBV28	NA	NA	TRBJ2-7	TGTGCCAGCAGCGCCGCTCCTCTCTACGAGCAGTACTTC	CASSAAPLYEQYF
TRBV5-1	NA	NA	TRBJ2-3	TGCGCCAGCAGCTTGGCCGCGGCTAGCGGCACAGATACGCAGTATTTT	CASSLAAASGTDTQYF
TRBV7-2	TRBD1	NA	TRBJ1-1	TGTGCCAGCAGCTCAAGACAGGGGGCTCGGCTTGACGCTTTCTTT	CASSSRQGARLDAFF
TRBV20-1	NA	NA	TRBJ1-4	TGCAGTGCTAGAGTACAGGAGGGGGAAAAACTGTTTTTT	CSARVQEGEKLFF
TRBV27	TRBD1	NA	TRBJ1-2	TGTGCCAGCAGCCTGTCAGGGGGCGTAGGCTACACCTTC	CASSLSGGVGYTF
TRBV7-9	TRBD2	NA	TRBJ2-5	TGTGCCAGCAGCTCGACCACTAGCGGGAGGGCCCAGGAGACCCAGTACTTC	CASSSTTSGRAQETQYF
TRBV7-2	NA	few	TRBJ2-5	TGTGCCAGCTCGCGGGCGCACCAAGAGACCCAGTACTTC	CASSRAHQETQYF
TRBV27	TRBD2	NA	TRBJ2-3	TGTGCCAGTAGTAGCGGGAGTTCAAATACGCAGTATTTT	CASSSGSSNTQYF
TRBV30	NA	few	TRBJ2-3	TGTGCCTGGAGTGCCTTCCCCGGGAGTGGCACAGATACGCAGTATTTT	CAWSAFPGSGTDTQYF
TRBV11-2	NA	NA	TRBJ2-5	TGTGCCAGCAGCACCATAGCGGAGACCCAGTACTTC	CASSTIAETQYF
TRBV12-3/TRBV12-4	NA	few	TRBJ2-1	TGTGCCAGCATGCAAGGGGGGAGTAGGAATGAGCAGTTCTTC	CASMQGGSRNEQFF
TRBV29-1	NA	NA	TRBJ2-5	TGCAGCGTTGTTTGGGTGGATAAGCAAGAGACCCAGTACTTC	CSVVWVDKQETQYF
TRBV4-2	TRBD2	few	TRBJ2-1	TGTGCCAGCAGCCTATCTAGCGGGAGGGCTTCCTACAATGAGCAGTTCTTC	CASSLSSGRASYNEQFF
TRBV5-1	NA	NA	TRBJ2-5	TGCGCCAGCAGCTTGTCGGGTGTTCGCCAAGAGTCCCAGTACTTC	CASSLSGVRQESQYF
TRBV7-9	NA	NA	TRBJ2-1	TGTGCCAGCAGCTTAGGATCGCGGGGAAGGAATGAGCAGTTCTTC	CASSLGSRGRNEQFF
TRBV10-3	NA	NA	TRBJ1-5	TGTGCCATCAGTGAGACGGGCGGAGAAAATCAGCCCCAGCATTTT	CAISETGGENQPQHF
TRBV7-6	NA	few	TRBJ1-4	TGTGCCAGCAGCAGTGATGAAAAACTGTTTTTT	CASSSDEKLFF
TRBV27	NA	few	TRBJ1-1	TGTGCCAGCAGTTTGGGTGGGGTGGGCACTGAAGCTTTCTTT	CASSLGGVGTEAFF
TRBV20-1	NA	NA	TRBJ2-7	TGCAGTGCCCGGGTACCGGGGGAGAACTCCTACGAGCAGTACTTC	CSARVPGENSYEQYF
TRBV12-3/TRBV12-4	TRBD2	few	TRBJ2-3	TGTGCCAGCAGTTTCTGGGGGGGGAAAGATACGCAGTATTTT	CASSFWGGKDTQYF
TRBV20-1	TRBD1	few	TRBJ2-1	TGCAGTGCTAGACACAGGGGCTCCTACAATGAGCAGTTCTTC	CSARHRGSYNEQFF